Listed below are T cell receptor beta chains from one sample, sequenced in a study of shared clonotypes between healthy human individuals. Libraries were prepared by immunoSEQ multiplex PCR; TCRdb keeps only in-frame clonotypes and omits some of them. Seen here are 2 million to 2.5 million clones, roughly 93% observed once, and the top ten hold around 0.4%. Material: naive CD4+ T cells from PBMCs. The receptor set was obtained from a man in his late teens or twenties in good health. Some clones in this sample may be carry-over from other donors' samples. CDR3s include the opening cysteine and the closing phenylalanine or tryptophan. The D gene is left open where the match is weak. The size field is filled for only some rows; it gives once, few, many or a size class.

V	J	D	size	DNA	CDR3
TRBV28	TRBJ1-1	.	.	TGTGCCAGCAGTTCCCCGGGAGGGCTGGGGAACACTGAAGCTTTCTTT	CASSSPGGLGNTEAFF
TRBV28	TRBJ1-1	.	.	TGTGCCAGCAGTTTACAGGGGCGCGGCGAAGAAGCTTTCTTT	CASSLQGRGEEAFF
TRBV5-1	TRBJ2-3	.	once	TGCGCCAGCAGCCAAATTCTCACAGATACGCAGTATTTT	CASSQILTDTQYF
TRBV27	TRBJ2-1	.	.	TGTGCCAGCAACCCGCGGCCCCGCACTTACAATGAGCAGTTCTTC	CASNPRPRTYNEQFF
TRBV27	TRBJ2-7	TRBD2	.	TGTGCCAGCAGTTTCGTCACTAGCGGAGACTACGAGCAGTACTTC	CASSFVTSGDYEQYF
TRBV9	TRBJ2-7	TRBD1	.	TGTGCCAGCAGCGTAGAACAGGGGGCGGGCGAGCAGTACTTC	CASSVEQGAGEQYF
TRBV7-2	TRBJ1-5	.	.	TGTGCCAGCAGCTTCCCCAATCAGCCCCAGCATTTT	CASSFPNQPQHF
TRBV11-2	TRBJ1-1	TRBD1	.	TGTGCCAGCAGACCCAATCACAGGGGACCTGAAGCTTTCTTT	CASRPNHRGPEAFF
TRBV20-1	TRBJ1-2	.	few	TGCAGTCCACTAGGAAGCTATGGCTACACCTTC	CSPLGSYGYTF
TRBV5-1	TRBJ1-5	.	.	TGCGCCAGCAGCCTTGGGACGGAATTCCATCAGCCCCAGCATTTT	CASSLGTEFHQPQHF
TRBV5-1	TRBJ2-1	.	.	TGCGCCAGCAGCTGGGGCGGAGACTACAATGAGCAGTTCTTC	CASSWGGDYNEQFF
TRBV18	TRBJ2-1	.	.	TGTGCCAGCTCACTTACAGTGACAATTTACAATGAGCAGTTCTTC	CASSLTVTIYNEQFF
TRBV28	TRBJ1-1	.	.	TGTGCCAGCAGTTCCCAGACGAACACTGAAGCTTTCTTT	CASSSQTNTEAFF
TRBV28	TRBJ2-3	.	.	TGTGCCAGCAGCAGGTCGGGCGATACGCAGTATTTT	CASSRSGDTQYF
TRBV6-5	TRBJ1-2	.	.	TGTGCCAGCAGTTATGGAGGAGCGGGAGATGGCTACACCTTC	CASSYGGAGDGYTF
TRBV27	TRBJ1-5	.	.	TGTGCCAGCAGCAAGCACAGGGATAGCAATCAGCCCCAGCATTTT	CASSKHRDSNQPQHF
TRBV7-2	TRBJ2-5	.	.	TGTGCCAGCAGCCTTCAGGTGGGACGGCAAGAGACCCAGTACTTC	CASSLQVGRQETQYF
TRBV14	TRBJ2-5	TRBD1	.	TGTGCCAGCAGCCAGAGGGGGGACAGGGGGTTAAGAGAGACCCAGTACTTC	CASSQRGDRGLRETQYF
TRBV9	TRBJ2-1	TRBD2	.	TGTGCCAGCAGCGAGGGGGGACTAGCGGGATACAATGAGCAGTTCTTC	CASSEGGLAGYNEQFF
TRBV13	TRBJ1-2	.	.	TGTGCCAGCAGCTTCGGAGGGGTCTATGGCTACACCTTC	CASSFGGVYGYTF